These 27 T cell receptor beta chains were all obtained from the same sample, sequenced in a study of CD8 T cells in ankylosing spondylitis. In TCRdb, the 5' RACE reads were re-called with MiXCR into one record per CDR3 protein. The sample yields about 220,000 distinct CDR3 sequences, 6% to 8% seen once. These TCRs are of unknown antigen specificity. General observations from the study: Ankylosing spondylitis blood appeared to carry a characteristic TCR beta motif of under ten highly homologous variants.

The sequencing sample was made of blood, either unsorted or a sorted T cell fraction (not recorded which). These receptors all come from a male donor with ankylosing spondylitis.

This clonotype was found many times. This chain uses TRBV27 with TRBJ2-1; no definite D call. The germline gives CDR1 MNHEY, CDR2 SMNVEV (reference sequence). Trimming took off 5 bases at V and 9 bases at J, with 11 bases between the two ends. The CDR3 extends over 12 amino acids. CDR3 in DNA: TGTGCCAGCAGTGCCAGCCCGGTTGAGCAGTTCTTC. Protein product: CASSASPVEQFF.

Of note for this clonotype: Without the conserved terminal phenylalanine or tryptophan, this CDR3 likely stems from a read error. This chain uses TRBV6-2 or TRBV6-3 with TRBJ1-2; D may be TRBD1 (5 bases). This CDR3 comprises 14 residues. V lost 0 bases and J lost 3, with 8 bases in between. Germline-derived CDR1 and CDR2 are MNHEY and SVGEGT. The CDR3 sequence is CASSYSREDYGYTS. The CDR3 DNA sequence: TGTGCCAGCAGTTACTCCAGGGAAGACTATGGCTACACCTCC.

This clonotype has just a few counts. The gene calls are TRBV4-1 and TRBJ2-1; D is unclear. The V end lost 4 bases, the J end lost 8 bases, and 21 bases lay between the germline ends. Germline V gives CDR1 MGHRA, CDR2 YSYEKL. The CDR3 is 16 amino acids. CDR3 region: CASSPIVFRRSDEQFF. CDR3 sequence (DNA): TGCGCCAGCAGCCCCATAGTGTTCCGGCGATCTGATGAGCAGTTCTTC.

There are a few counts of this clonotype. The V and J genes are TRBV20-1 and TRBJ1-1, with 7 bases fitting TRBD1. The V segment lost 2 bases and the J segment 0 bases; nucleotides outside the gene matches: 3. The CDR3 is 14 residues long. From germline, CDR1 is DFQATT and CDR2 SNEGSKA (reference sequence). The CDR3 sequence is CSARRDSMNTEAFF. The CDR3 DNA follows: TGCAGTGCTAGAAGGGACAGCATGAACACTGAAGCTTTCTTT.

In the case of this clonotype: One end of the junction is discordant with germline, which a read error may explain. The CDR3 loop is CACSFRLYLTSGGPETQYF. Written as DNA, the CDR3 is TGTGCCTGCAGTTTCCGTCTATATTTAACTAGCGGGGGGCCGGAGACCCAGTACTTC. This sequence joins TRBV12-3 or TRBV12-4 and TRBJ2-5, with TRBD2 matching 12 bases. CDR3 length equals 19 residues.

There are a few counts of this clonotype. The chain carries TRBV27 and TRBJ2-7; D gene uncertain. CDR1 and CDR2 from the germline V gene are MNHEY and SMNVEV (reference sequence). This CDR3 spans 13 amino acids. The V and J ends lost 5 bases and 2 bases respectively, with 10 bases between them. The CDR3 sequence: CASSLEAPYEQYF. The DNA for the CDR3 is TGTGCCAGCAGTCTCGAGGCCCCCTACGAGCAGTACTTC.

This clonotype has more than one count but fewer than ten. CDR3 nucleotide sequence: TGTGCCAGCTCAACCGGACAGGGTATGGATTCACCCCTCCACTTT. Its translation is CASSTGQGMDSPLHF. J is TRBJ1-6 and V is TRBV18, with 8 nucleotides matching TRBD1. The length of the CDR3 is 15 residues. The V and J ends lost 5 bases and 8 bases, in that order; junction bases with no gene match: 8. Germline loops: CDR1 KGHSH, CDR2 LQKENI.

This clonotype has a count of ten or more. The CDR3 spells CSLSHGRRDTQYF. CDR3 in DNA: TGCAGTCTGAGCCACGGGAGGAGAGATACGCAGTATTTT. The chain joins TRBV20-1 to TRBJ2-3, with 7 bases fitting TRBD2. The ends lost 8 bases at V and 5 bases at J; junction bases unmatched: 10. Germline V gene sequence: CDR1 DFQATT, CDR2 SNEGSKA (reference sequence). The CDR3 is made up of 13 amino acids.

The chain has TRBV4-3 and TRBJ1-2; no definite D call. V lost 1 base and J 4 bases, leaving 13 bases between the germline ends. Germline values: CDR1 LGHNA, CDR2 YSLEER. The CDR3 runs to 15 residues. CDR3 residues: CASSQVIGQVYGYTF. The CDR3 region has the DNA TGCGCCAGCAGCCAAGTTATCGGTCAGGTCTATGGCTACACCTTC.

J is TRBJ1-6 and V is TRBV6-5, with no clear D. Per the germline V gene, CDR1 is MNHEY and CDR2 is SVGAGI. Trimming took 2 bases from V and 7 from J, leaving 12 bases between them. CDR3 length equals 15 residues. CDR3 sequence reads: CASSYAIYGNSPLHF. The CDR3 DNA sequence: TGTGCCAGCAGTTACGCAATTTACGGGAATTCACCCCTCCACTTT.

This clonotype showed up many times. The J gene is TRBJ2-4, the V gene TRBV5-5; 7 nucleotides match TRBD1. Germline V CDR1 and CDR2: SGHKS, YYEKEE (reference sequence). J was trimmed by 1 base and V by 0 bases; bases with no gene match: 4. This CDR3 comprises 16 residues. The CDR3 DNA reads TGTGCCAGCAGCTTGGATGGCAGGGGGGCCAAAAACATTCAGTACTTC. Translation gives CASSLDGRGAKNIQYF.

This clonotype was found many times. The J gene is TRBJ2-1, the V gene TRBV7-9, with D perhaps TRBD1 or TRBD2 (5 bases each). This CDR3 contains 12 residues. Germline CDR1 is SEHNR and CDR2 is FQNEAQ (reference sequence). Between the trimmed V and J ends, which lost 6 bases and 5 bases, there was a span of 8 bases. The CDR3 here is CASRRDHNEQFF. DNA of the CDR3: TGTGCCAGCAGACGGGACCACAATGAGCAGTTCTTC.

This clonotype has ten or more counts. The chain is built from TRBV7-9 and TRBJ2-7; unclear D gene. V lost 1 base and J lost 6, with 7 bases in between. Germline V gene lookup returns CDR1 SEHNR and CDR2 FQNEAQ (reference sequence). The CDR3 extends over 12 amino acids. The CDR3 is CASSLEVIEQYF. CDR3 nucleotides: TGTGCCAGCAGCTTAGAAGTCATCGAGCAGTACTTC.

This clonotype showed up many times. The V gene is TRBV10-3, the J gene TRBJ2-3, with 10 bases identical to TRBD2. The germline CDR1 and CDR2 sequences are ENHRY and SYGVKD. The CDR3 covers 16 residues. The J segment lost 5 bases and the V segment lost 4 bases, leaving 9 bases of the junction unmatched. This CDR3 reads CAISGASGRVQDTQYF. The CDR3, as DNA: TGTGCCATCAGTGGAGCCAGCGGGAGGGTTCAAGATACGCAGTATTTT.

At least ten counts were recorded for this clonotype. The V gene is TRBV7-9, the J gene TRBJ2-7; D might be TRBD2 (5 bases). CDR1 and CDR2 from the germline V gene are SEHNR and FQNEAQ (reference sequence). CDR3 size: 14 residues. V was cut by 4 bases and J by 2 bases, with 12 bases left in between. The CDR3 here is CASSSRDYTYEQYF. CDR3 DNA: TGTGCCAGCAGCTCGAGAGACTATACCTACGAGCAGTACTTC.

V usage is TRBV28 and J usage is TRBJ1-4, with D possibly matching TRBD1 (6 bases). V was clipped by 7 bases and J by 7 bases, with 16 bases between them. The CDR3 covers 14 residues. Germline V gene sequence: CDR1 MDHEN, CDR2 SYDVKM. CDR3 sequence (DNA): TGTGCCAGCATCAGACCGGGACAACGTGAAAAACTGTTTTTT. Protein product: CASIRPGQREKLFF.

This clonotype was seen many times. This chain uses TRBV5-1 with TRBJ2-7; D may be TRBD1 (6 bases). CDR3 length: 16 residues. Trimming took off 3 bases at V and 3 bases at J, with 19 bases between the two ends. The germline V gene encodes CDR1 SGHRS and CDR2 YFSETQ. CDR3 residues: CASSYGQSFRGYEQYF. CDR3 DNA sequence: TGCGCCAGCAGCTACGGACAGTCCTTCAGGGGCTACGAGCAGTACTTC. The full variable domain, in which reference TRBV5-1 and TRBJ2-7 provide the parts outside the CDR3, is KAGVTQTPRYLIKTRGQQVTLSCSPISGHRSVSWYQQTPGQGLQFLFEYFSETQRNKGNFPGRFSGRQFSNSRSEMNVSTLELGDSALYLCASSYGQSFRGYEQYFGPGTRLTVT.

This clonotype was counted ten times or more. V and J are TRBV9 and TRBJ1-1, with D tentatively TRBD1 (5 bases). This CDR3 is built from 14 residues. The germline V gene encodes CDR1 SGDLS and CDR2 YYNGEE. The germline V and J ends were trimmed by 2 bases and 1 base, with 9 bases remaining between them. The CDR3 DNA reads TGTGCCAGCAGCGTCAGGGATCGGAACACTGAAGCTTTCTTT. It is translated as CASSVRDRNTEAFF.

To note about this clonotype: A much larger clonotype is one base distant, so this may be a read error. This chain links TRBV7-9 with TRBJ2-1; D is perhaps TRBD2 (6 bases). The CDR3 length is 11 residues. The V and J ends lost 10 bases and 4 bases respectively, with 8 bases between them. Germline assignment: CDR1 SEHNR and CDR2 FQNEAQ (reference sequence). The CDR3 coding sequence is TGTGCCATCGGGACTTACAATGAGCAGTTCTTC. Its translation is CAIGTYNEQFF.

This chain connects TRBV6-5 to TRBJ1-1; D not resolved. CDR1 and CDR2 (germline): MNHEY, SVGAGI. The CDR3 runs 14 residues. The V end was cut by 3 bases, the J end by 1 base, with 9 bases between. The CDR3 loop reads CASSYFTRNTEAFF. The CDR3 DNA sequence: TGTGCCAGCAGTTATTTTACCCGGAACACTGAAGCTTTCTTT.

This clonotype was seen repeatedly, ten times or more. The V and J genes are TRBV12-3 or TRBV12-4 and TRBJ2-2; 12 bases are shared with TRBD2. The ends lost 4 bases at V and 6 bases at J; junction bases unmatched: 6. The CDR3 length is 16 residues. The CDR3 reads CASSSKTSGRPGELFF. DNA for the CDR3: TGTGCCAGCAGTTCCAAGACTAGCGGGAGACCCGGGGAGCTGTTTTTT.

This rearrangement joins TRBV11-2 to TRBJ2-3; 11 positions match TRBD2. The V gene end was trimmed by 5 bases and the J gene end by 10 bases; junction bases not matched to a gene: 14. In germline, CDR1 is SGHAT, CDR2 FQNNGV. The CDR3 length is 16 residues. Here the CDR3 DNA reads TGTGCCAGCAGCCCGAGTGATAGCGGGGGGGCCTCCCCGCAGTATTTT. Translating it yields CASSPSDSGGASPQYF.

This clonotype was seen more than once but under ten times. This chain connects TRBV5-1 to TRBJ2-3; 9 nucleotides agree with TRBD2. J gave up 1 base and V 0 bases, and 0 bases lay outside the gene matches. This CDR3 has 15 amino acids. Germline-derived CDR1 and CDR2 are SGHRS and YFSETQ. The CDR3, as DNA: TGCGCCAGCAGCTTGGCTAGCGGGGGCACAGATACGCAGTATTTT. Translating it yields CASSLASGGTDTQYF.

This clonotype was counted at least ten times. The rearrangement links TRBV7-9 to TRBJ2-1, with 11 bases lining up with TRBD2. The ends lost 2 bases at V and 0 bases at J; junction bases unmatched: 0. The germline CDR1 and CDR2 sequences are SEHNR and FQNEAQ (reference sequence). The CDR3 contains 16 residues. DNA of the CDR3: TGTGCCAGCAGCTTAACTAGCGGGGGCTCCTACAATGAGCAGTTCTTC. It is translated as CASSLTSGGSYNEQFF.

Many counts were recorded for this clonotype. The chain has TRBV10-2 and TRBJ2-7; D is ambiguous. Deletions cut 3 bases from V and 3 bases from J, with 18 bases between. Germline V gives CDR1 WSHSY, CDR2 SAAADI. This CDR3 comprises 16 residues. The CDR3 coding sequence is TGCGCCAGCAGTGACCCCCAGGCGACCGCTTTCTACGAGCAGTACTTC. The encoded protein is CASSDPQATAFYEQYF.

This clonotype was seen ten or more times. This chain uses TRBV6-2 or TRBV6-3 with TRBJ1-5; D remains ambiguous. The CDR3 is 19 residues long. V was cut by 6 bases and J by 6 bases, with 30 bases left in between. Germline-derived CDR1 and CDR2 are MNHEY and SVGEGT. The CDR3 region has the DNA TGTGCCAGCAGCCAACTTCACTCCCCCAGGCGGATACGGAGTCAGCCCCAGCATTTT. It yields the protein CASSQLHSPRRIRSQPQHF.

The V call is TRBV29-1, the J call TRBJ1-1, with 9 bases that match TRBD1. With 6 bases clipped from V and 4 bases from J, the junction kept 6 bases outside the gene matches. The CDR3 has 13 amino acids. Germline lookup yields CDR1 SQVTM and CDR2 ANQGSEA. CDR3 in amino acids: CSVGDRDLTEAFF. CDR3 in DNA: TGCAGCGTCGGGGACAGGGACCTCACTGAAGCTTTCTTT.